The rows below give T cell receptor beta chains drawn from one sample of a study of T cell repertoires in cytomegalovirus infection. Using its own MiXCR run on the reads, TCRdb lists one record per CDR3 protein. The table lists hundreds of thousands of distinct CDR3 sequences, 20% to 25% of them singletons. The specimen was CD8+ T cells from PBMCs. Source of these receptors: a human donor in good health (CMV status not recorded). Some clones in this sample may be carry-over from other donors' samples. The CDR3 runs from the conserved cysteine through the conserved F or W. A D gene is named only where the DNA matches it firmly. Expanded clones are given a class, and other clones once, few, many or no size at all.

clone_size j_call v_call d_call cdr3_aa cdr3_nt
few TRBJ2-3 TRBV2 . CASSEAPGTDTQYF TGTGCCAGCAGTGAAGCGCCTGGGACAGATACGCAGTATTTT
few TRBJ1-4 TRBV7-6 . CASSLEGQGTNEKLFF TGTGCCAGCAGCTTAGAGGGTCAAGGAACTAATGAAAAACTGTTTTTT
. TRBJ2-1 TRBV2 . CASLPTSYNEQFF TGTGCCAGCCTTCCAACGTCCTACAATGAGCAGTTCTTC
many TRBJ2-3 TRBV7-6 TRBD2 CASSLESGVTLGTDTQYF TGTGCCAGCAGCTTAGAAAGCGGGGTAACACTAGGCACAGATACGCAGTATTTT
many TRBJ1-4 TRBV27 TRBD1 CASSLIGGADEKLFF TGTGCCAGCAGTTTAATAGGGGGCGCGGATGAAAAACTGTTTTTT
many TRBJ2-3 TRBV28 TRBD2 CASSLSLAGFTDTQYF TGTGCCAGCAGTTTGTCACTAGCGGGATTCACAGATACGCAGTATTTT
few TRBJ1-1 TRBV2 . CASIAGFGEAFF TGTGCCAGCATAGCGGGGTTCGGTGAAGCTTTCTTT
few TRBJ2-5 TRBV29-1 . CSVERDKTQYF TGCAGCGTTGAAAGGGATAAGACCCAGTACTTC
many TRBJ1-1 TRBV2 . CASSEEGFWTEAFF TGTGCCAGCAGTGAAGAAGGGTTCTGGACTGAAGCTTTCTTT
few TRBJ2-7 TRBV4-1 TRBD2 CASRQETSGGLSYEQYF TGCGCCAGCAGACAAGAGACTAGCGGGGGCCTTTCCTACGAGCAGTACTTC
. TRBJ1-1 TRBV6-8 TRBD1 CASSYSGLDREAEAFF TGTGCCAGCAGTTACTCGGGATTGGACAGGGAAGCTGAAGCTTTCTTT
few TRBJ2-7 TRBV7-2 . CASSLVGLNSYEQYF TGTGCCAGCAGCTTAGTAGGACTCAACTCCTACGAGCAGTACTTC
many TRBJ2-7 TRBV7-2 . CASSEGPEFYEQYF TGTGCCAGCAGCGAAGGGCCAGAATTCTACGAGCAGTACTTC
. TRBJ1-1 TRBV29-1 . CSVRGRARKNTEALF TGCAGCGTTCGGGGACGGGCTCGGAAGAACACTGAAGCTCTCTTT
many TRBJ2-3 TRBV7-2 TRBD2 CASRIPLAGGGKDTQYF TGTGCCAGCAGAATCCCACTAGCGGGGGGCGGGAAAGATACGCAGTATTTT
many TRBJ2-3 TRBV7-6 TRBD1 CASSKTGGGLDTQYF TGTGCCAGCAGCAAAACAGGGGGCGGTTTAGATACGCAGTATTTT
few TRBJ2-5 TRBV6-5 TRBD2 CASKSSGGSLAETQYF TGTGCCAGCAAGTCTAGCGGGGGGTCCCTCGCGGAGACCCAGTACTTC
. TRBJ2-7 TRBV4-3 TRBD2 CASSPRGGSYEQYF TGCGCCAGCAGCCCCCGGGGGGGCTCCTACGAGCAGTACTTC
few TRBJ1-2 TRBV6-2/TRBV6-3 TRBD1 CASKPGQGYGYTF TGTGCCAGCAAACCGGGACAGGGATATGGCTACACCTTC
. TRBJ1-1 TRBV20-1 . CSARDRPIAEAFF TGCAGTGCTAGAGACAGGCCCATAGCTGAAGCTTTCTTT
few TRBJ2-3 TRBV7-8 . CASSDYTDTQYF TGTGCCAGCAGCGATTACACAGATACGCAGTATTTT
. TRBJ2-5 TRBV7-9 . CASSFKGSYFQETQYF TGTGCCAGCAGCTTCAAGGGCAGCTACTTCCAAGAGACCCAGTACTTC
many TRBJ2-2 TRBV6-5 . CASSYSTAGELFF TGTGCCAGCAGTTACTCGACAGCCGGGGAGCTGTTTTTT
. TRBJ1-1 TRBV11-2 . CANSPPGTLLGGTEAFF TGTGCCAACAGCCCACCCGGAACACTCTTGGGAGGCACTGAAGCTTTCTTT
. TRBJ2-7 TRBV20-1 TRBD1 CSTWDRDIYEQYF TGCAGTACCTGGGACAGGGACATCTACGAGCAGTACTTC
. TRBJ2-3 TRBV24-1 . CATSDLLEDIDTQYF TGTGCCACCAGTGATTTGTTGGAGGACATAGATACGCAGTATTTT
. TRBJ2-7 TRBV20-1 . CSATHRTDFYEQYF TGCAGTGCTACCCACCGGACTGACTTCTACGAGCAGTACTTC
many TRBJ1-1 TRBV29-1 . CSAGGTEAFF TGCAGTGCCGGGGGGACTGAAGCTTTCTTT
. TRBJ1-1 TRBV20-1 . CSARFLWGGTEAFF TGCAGTGCTAGGTTTCTTTGGGGAGGAACTGAAGCTTTCTTT
. TRBJ2-1 TRBV24-1 TRBD1 CATTEDRGDVQFF TGTGCCACCACCGAGGACAGGGGCGATGTGCAGTTCTTC
. TRBJ1-1 TRBV5-5 TRBD1 CASSHRDRWDTEAFF TGTGCCAGCAGTCACCGGGACAGGTGGGACACTGAAGCTTTCTTT
few TRBJ2-2 TRBV9 . CASSPGGRELFF TGTGCCAGCAGCCCCGGGGGAAGGGAGCTGTTTTTT
few TRBJ1-2 TRBV12-3/TRBV12-4 . CASSFLGTSGGGYTF TGTGCCAGCAGTTTTCTTGGGACATCGGGTGGAGGCTACACCTTC
once TRBJ1-2 TRBV12-3/TRBV12-4 . CASSPEGRSYGYTF TGTGCCAGCAGTCCAGAAGGGCGGAGCTATGGCTACACCTTC
few TRBJ2-2 TRBV27 . CASRNLVASGELFF TGTGCCAGCCGAAATCTGGTAGCCTCCGGGGAGCTGTTTTTT
few TRBJ2-7 TRBV19 . CASSPRGLNVYEQYF TGTGCCAGTAGCCCTCGCGGGTTGAACGTCTACGAGCAGTACTTC
few TRBJ1-1 TRBV7-9 . CASRPTDRGTEAFF TGTGCCAGCCGTCCGACAGATCGGGGCACTGAAGCTTTCTTT
many TRBJ1-1 TRBV6-2/TRBV6-3 . CASSPDYTEAFF TGTGCCAGCAGCCCGGACTACACTGAAGCTTTCTTT
. TRBJ1-5 TRBV7-8 TRBD1 CASSLQGALQPQHF TGTGCCAGCAGCTTACAGGGGGCGCTTCAGCCCCAGCATTTT
many TRBJ1-1 TRBV7-8 . CASSTDGKEAFF TGTGCCAGCAGCACGGACGGGAAAGAAGCTTTCTTT
few TRBJ2-2 TRBV5-4 . CASRDGGPTGELFF TGTGCCAGCCGGGACGGGGGCCCCACCGGGGAGCTGTTTTTT
. TRBJ1-2 TRBV14 TRBD1 CASSPRTGHPNGYTF TGTGCCAGCAGCCCCCGGACAGGGCATCCGAATGGCTACACCTTC
. TRBJ2-3 TRBV6-2/TRBV6-3 . CASMGYGALRSLEDTQYF TGTGCCAGCATGGGGTACGGGGCCCTCAGGTCGCTAGAAGATACGCAGTATTTT
few TRBJ1-2 TRBV4-3 . CASSPVAGTGGYTF TGCGCCAGCAGCCCTGTGGCGGGGACGGGGGGCTACACCTTC
many TRBJ1-4 TRBV7-8 . CASGNGATNEKLFF TGTGCCAGCGGAAACGGGGCAACTAATGAAAAACTGTTTTTT
few TRBJ1-6 TRBV12-3/TRBV12-4 . CASSPGTDLWTYNSPLHF TGTGCCAGCAGTCCCGGGACCGACCTTTGGACCTATAATTCACCCCTCCACTTT
. TRBJ2-1 TRBV14 TRBD1 CASSQAPTGGNEQFF TGTGCCAGCAGCCAAGCCCCGACAGGGGGCAATGAGCAGTTCTTC
few TRBJ2-3 TRBV7-6 TRBD2 CASSLLAGSSTDTQYF TGTGCCAGCAGCCTACTAGCGGGCTCCAGCACAGATACGCAGTATTTT
. TRBJ2-7 TRBV2 . CASYGQYYEQYF TGTGCCAGCTACGGACAGTATTACGAGCAGTACTTC
. TRBJ2-1 TRBV20-1 . CSARSQSVSSYNEQFF TGCAGTGCTAGATCCCAGTCTGTGAGCTCCTACAATGAGCAGTTCTTC
. TRBJ2-7 TRBV6-6 TRBD2 CASSPTSGPSYEQYF TGTGCCAGCAGCCCCACTAGCGGACCCTCCTACGAGCAGTACTTC
many TRBJ1-5 TRBV7-9 . CASSSGAGREPQHF TGTGCCAGCAGTTCAGGGGCCGGAAGGGAGCCCCAGCATTTT
many TRBJ2-7 TRBV7-9 . CASSPTTGESSYEQYF TGTGCCAGCAGCCCGACGACAGGTGAGAGCTCCTACGAGCAGTACTTC
many TRBJ2-5 TRBV11-2 TRBD1 CASSLAPFLSGGEEETQYF TGTGCCAGCAGCTTAGCCCCTTTCCTTTCAGGGGGCGAGGAGGAGACCCAGTACTTC
few TRBJ1-5 TRBV28 . CASRDSHVQPQHF TGTGCCAGCAGAGACAGCCACGTTCAGCCCCAGCATTTT
. TRBJ2-2 TRBV7-9 TRBD2 CALRGTSGVIGNTGELFF TGTGCCCTGCGCGGGACTAGCGGGGTAATAGGAAACACCGGGGAGCTGTTTTTT